Presented here are 20 T cell receptor beta chains from one specimen sequenced in a study of a mutant IDH1 vaccine in newly diagnosed glioma (dated by TCRdb to the early 2020s). Explained via the paper, the time point label denotes: week 47, end of study. Every vaccine dose consisted of 300 ug of a 20-mer mutant IDH1 peptide in Montanide, administered subcutaneously together with topical imiquimod. These TCRs are of unknown antigen specificity. The method behind the library was the immunoSEQ multiplex PCR assay. TCRdb's version of the immuneACCESS table is confined to in-frame rearrangements and falls short of the full clone set. An unresolved V gene accounts for under half of the shortfall where checked; the remainder is of unknown origin. The sample table records approximately 58,000 clones; 75% to 90% of these occur just once. The ten largest clones capture about 4% of the sample. The sequencing used PBMCs, collected from a glioma patient whose treatment included an IDH1 peptide vaccine. These receptors all come from a man aged 30-40 years with glioma.

The chain couples TRBV14 to TRBJ2-5, with D maybe TRBD1 (5 bases). V was pared by 4 bases and J by 7 bases, with 13 bases between. CDR1 and CDR2 from the germline V gene are SGHDN and FVKESK. The CDR3 contains 13 residues. The CDR3 protein is CASSPTGGVTQYF. The CDR3 bases are TGTGCCAGCAGCCCAACAGGTGGAGTGACCCAGTACTTC.

The V call is TRBV11-2, the J call TRBJ2-2, with TRBD2 identical over 10 bases. Germline assignment: CDR1 SGHAT and CDR2 FQNNGV. V lost 0 bases to trimming and J lost 0 bases; unmatched junction nucleotides: 4. The length of the CDR3 is 18 residues. The CDR3 region is CASSLDLAGGSNTGELFF. The CDR3 bases are TGTGCCAGCAGCTTAGATTTAGCGGGGGGTTCGAACACCGGGGAGCTGTTTTTT.

The V and J genes are TRBV6-6 and TRBJ1-5; D is possibly TRBD1 (6 bases). V was cut by 6 bases and J by 5 bases, with 17 bases left in between. CDR1 MNHNY and CDR2 SVGAGI come from the germline V gene (reference sequence). The CDR3 runs to 15 residues. The chain's CDR3 is CASSYPEGGDQPQHF. CDR3 bases: TGTGCCAGCAGCTACCCGGAGGGGGGGGATCAGCCCCAGCATTTT.

V gene TRBV9 combines with J gene TRBJ2-7; tentatively, D is TRBD2 (6 bases). Trimming removed 4 bases at V and 1 base at J, with 12 bases between. Germline V gene lookup returns CDR1 SGDLS and CDR2 YYNGEE. The CDR3 is 14 amino acids. CDR3 amino acids: CASSTGTGSYEQYF. DNA of the CDR3: TGTGCCAGCAGCACGGGGACTGGGTCCTACGAGCAGTACTTC.

This clone was seen a single time. V gene TRBV6-1 combines with J gene TRBJ2-7, with unresolved D. Trimming left V 1 base short and J 1 base short, with 5 bases between. There are 13 residues in the CDR3. The germline V gene encodes CDR1 MNHNS and CDR2 SASEGT. The chain's CDR3 is CASSEGGSYEQYF. CDR3 bases: TGTGCCAGCAGTGAAGGGGGTTCCTACGAGCAGTACTTC.

About this clone itself: Other DNA variants within this sample encode the same CDR3. J is TRBJ2-7 and V is TRBV5-6; TRBD1 matches 9 bases. Germline CDR1 SGHDT, CDR2 YYEEEE. The CDR3 has 14 residues. The V gene end was trimmed by 4 bases and the J gene end by 2 bases; junction bases not matched to a gene: 4. The CDR3 is CASSAGTGTYEQYF. CDR3 sequence (DNA): TGTGCCAGCAGCGCCGGGACAGGGACCTACGAGCAGTACTTC.

The chain employs TRBV7-9 and TRBJ1-1, with TRBD1 identical over 7 bases. Germline-derived CDR1 and CDR2 are SEHNR and FQNEAQ (reference sequence). CDR3 length equals 15 residues. V dropped 5 bases and J dropped 0; count of bases not matched to a gene: 6. The CDR3 DNA is TGTGCCAGCAGCGTCAGGGGGTTGGTGAACACTGAAGCTTTCTTT. This codes for CASSVRGLVNTEAFF.

The V gene is TRBV10-1, the J gene TRBJ2-7; 7 bases map to TRBD1. Germline-derived CDR1 and CDR2 are WNHNN and SYGVQD (reference sequence). Germline trimming cut 3 bases from V and 1 base from J; bases unmatched to any gene: 3. The CDR3 is made up of 14 amino acids. DNA for the CDR3: TGCGCCAGCAGTGAAACAGGGGCGTCCTACGAGCAGTACTTC. Its protein is CASSETGASYEQYF.

This clone was observed once. The chain is built from TRBV5-8 and TRBJ2-2; TRBD2 matches 9 bases. This CDR3 region has 17 residues. Trimming cost V 0 bases and J 5 bases; bases outside gene matches: 8. Germline V lookup: CDR1 SGHTS, CDR2 YDEGEE. The CDR3: CASSLAVVAGVTGELFF. The CDR3 DNA sequence: TGTGCCAGCAGCTTGGCCGTAGTAGCGGGGGTTACCGGGGAGCTGTTTTTT. The variable domain in full, completed from reference TRBV5-8 and TRBJ2-2, reads EAGVTQSPTHLIKTRGQQATLRCSPISGHTSVYWYQQALGLGLQFLLWYDEGEERNRGNFPPRFSGRQFPNYSSELNVNALELEDSALYLCASSLAVVAGVTGELFFGEGSRLTVL.

This chain connects TRBV18 to TRBJ1-1; no firm D call. The V gene lost 6 bases and the J gene lost 0 bases, with 11 bases spanning the gap. CDR3 length: 14 amino acids. Germline V gives CDR1 KGHSH, CDR2 LQKENI. CDR3 in DNA: TGTGCCAGCTCGTCTCCTCCGATGAACACTGAAGCTTTCTTT. Protein: CASSSPPMNTEAFF.

The chain links TRBV7-8 to TRBJ2-7, with D unclear. Germline V CDR1 and CDR2: SGHVS, FQNEAQ. V lost 1 base and J 1 base, leaving 2 bases between the germline ends. There are 12 residues in the CDR3. The DNA of the CDR3 is TGTGCCAGCAGCTTAGGATCCTACGAGCAGTACTTC. The encoded protein is CASSLGSYEQYF.

This sequence joins TRBV11-3 and TRBJ1-1, with D uncertain. The ends were cut back, 7 bases at V and 1 base at J, with 10 bases in the middle. The germline CDR1 and CDR2 sequences are SGHNT and YENEEA. The CDR3 runs 13 residues. CDR3 DNA sequence: TGTGCCAGCACCCCCTACGGGAACACTGAAGCTTTCTTT. Its translation is CASTPYGNTEAFF.

This rearrangement joins TRBV5-5 to TRBJ1-5; D not resolved. CDR3 length: 16 residues. Deletions cut 0 bases from V and 10 bases from J, with 20 bases between. Per germline, CDR1 SGHKS and CDR2 YYEKEE (reference sequence). The CDR3 region has the DNA TGTGCCAGCAGCTTGGAAGGGCGGTTTTCAATCAGCCCCCAGCATTTT. Translation gives CASSLEGRFSISPQHF.

The rearrangement joins TRBV7-8 to TRBJ1-5, with unresolved D. V lost 4 bases and J lost 0, with 10 bases in between. Germline V gene data show CDR1 as SGHVS and CDR2 as FQNEAQ. The CDR3 totals 15 residues. CDR3 nucleotide sequence: TGTGCCAGCAGCTCATTTAACCGTAGCAATCAGCCCCAGCATTTT. This translates into CASSSFNRSNQPQHF. The full variable domain, with the rest looked up from reference TRBV7-8 and TRBJ1-5, is GAGVSQSPRYKVAKRGQDVALRCDPISGHVSLFWYQQALGQGPEFLTYFQNEAQLDKSGLPSDRFFAERPEGSVSTLKIQRTQQEDSAVYLCASSSFNRSNQPQHFGDGTRLSIL.

The chain combines TRBV5-6 with TRBJ1-2, with a tentative D call TRBD1 (5 bases). Germline V gives CDR1 SGHDT, CDR2 YYEEEE. V lost 2 bases, J lost 7 bases, and 15 bases lay in between. The length of the CDR3 is 14 residues. CDR3 in DNA: TGTGCCAGCAGCTTCTACAGGATCCTCCGTGGCTACACCTTC. Translation: CASSFYRILRGYTF.

The V and J genes are TRBV9 and TRBJ2-1, with D perhaps assigned TRBD1 or TRBD2 (5 bases each). Deletions cut 3 bases from V and 4 bases from J, with 11 bases between. Germline V CDR1 and CDR2: SGDLS, YYNGEE. The CDR3 has 14 amino acids. CDR3 DNA: TGTGCCAGCAGCGAGGGACCTTCGTACAATGAGCAGTTCTTC. Its protein product is CASSEGPSYNEQFF. The whole variable domain, remainder taken from reference TRBV9 and TRBJ2-1, is DSGVTQTPKHLITATGQRVTLRCSPRSGDLSVYWYQQSLDQGLQFLIQYYNGEERAKGNILERFSAQQFPDLHSELNLSSLELGDSALYFCASSEGPSYNEQFFGPGTRLTVL.

The chain combines TRBV27 with TRBJ1-1; 8 bases fit TRBD1. With V trimmed by 4 bases and J by 9 bases, 10 bases remained unmatched. The CDR3 covers 14 residues. Germline V gene data show CDR1 as MNHEY and CDR2 as SMNVEV (reference sequence). For the CDR3, the DNA is TGTGCCAGCAGTTCCCCGGGGACAGGCAGGCAAGCTTTCTTT. Translation: CASSSPGTGRQAFF.

In its sample, this clone was seen a few times. V gene TRBV6-5 combines with J gene TRBJ1-4, with 9 nucleotides matching TRBD1. CDR3 size: 16 residues. From germline, CDR1 is MNHEY and CDR2 SVGAGI. The V and J ends lost 0 bases and 7 bases, in that order; junction bases with no gene match: 6. For the CDR3, the DNA is TGTGCCAGCAGTTACTCGTTCACAGGGGGCGGTGAAAAACTGTTTTTT. Its protein is CASSYSFTGGGEKLFF.

The chain recombines TRBV2 with TRBJ2-1; possibly TRBD2 for D (6 bases). Germline V CDR1 and CDR2: SNHLY, FYNNEI. V lost 2 bases to trimming and J lost 9 bases, with 14 bases between them. CDR3 length: 14 residues. In nucleotides, the CDR3 is TGTGCCAGCAGTGAATGGTCTAGCGCTAGTGAGCAGTTCTTC. Its translation is CASSEWSSASEQFF. Looking up the rest from reference TRBV2 and TRBJ2-1 gives the full variable domain: EPEVTQTPSHQVTQMGQEVILRCVPISNHLYFYWYRQILGQKVEFLVSFYNNEISEKSEIFDDQFSVERPDGSNFTLKIRSTKLEDSAMYFCASSEWSSASEQFFGPGTRLTVL.

The chain joins TRBV7-8 to TRBJ2-7; no reliable D call. V lost 5 bases, J lost 3 bases, and 14 bases lay in between. This CDR3 is 14 amino acids long. Germline CDR1 and CDR2: SGHVS and FQNEAQ. The DNA of the CDR3 is TGTGCCAGCAGCGCCTGGGCAAAGGGCTACGAGCAGTACTTC. Translating it yields CASSAWAKGYEQYF.